These 14 T cell receptor beta chains share one sample of origin, sequenced in a study of blood T cell repertoires in COVID-19. TCRdb keeps only in-frame clones here, not all; method: immunoSEQ multiplex PCR. The repertoire holds hundreds of thousands of clones, around 85% seen once, with 6% to 6.5% in the top ten. Sequencing used PBMCs or T cells enriched from blood (not recorded which). All receptors derive from a middle-aged woman who had recovered from COVID-19.

This chain connects TRBV27 to TRBJ1-5, with TRBD1 as a possible D gene (6 bases). Trimming shortened V by 6 bases and J by 3 bases, and 9 bases separated the two germline ends. CDR3 length: 13 amino acids. Germline loops: CDR1 MNHEY, CDR2 SMNVEV (reference sequence). The CDR3 sequence is CASRRTDNQPQHF. CDR3 nucleotides: TGTGCCAGCAGGCGGACAGACAATCAGCCCCAGCATTTT.

The chain links TRBV2 to TRBJ2-1, with 15 bases aligning to TRBD2. The CDR3 extends over 14 amino acids. V was clipped by 6 bases and J by 7 bases; unmatched bases: 1. CDR1 SNHLY and CDR2 FYNNEI come from the germline V gene. Here the CDR3 reads CASRGLAGGNEQFF. CDR3 coding DNA: TGTGCCAGCAGGGGACTAGCGGGAGGTAATGAGCAGTTCTTC. The full variable domain, with the rest looked up from reference TRBV2 and TRBJ2-1, is EPEVTQTPSHQVTQMGQEVILRCVPISNHLYFYWYRQILGQKVEFLVSFYNNEISEKSEIFDDQFSVERPDGSNFTLKIRSTKLEDSAMYFCASRGLAGGNEQFFGPGTRLTVL.

V usage is TRBV4-1 and J usage is TRBJ2-7, with D maybe TRBD1 (6 bases). Trimming pared 1 base from V and 1 base from J, leaving 11 bases between. Germline-derived CDR1 and CDR2 are MGHRA and YSYEKL. CDR3 size: 15 residues. CDR3 DNA sequence: TGCGCCAGCAGCCAAGCCTCAGGACAGTCCTACGAGCAGTACTTC. Its protein product is CASSQASGQSYEQYF.

The CDR3 region has the DNA TGCAGCGTCTCAGCCCCCCCTAGCGGGAGCGGTAGGGGTGAGCAGTTCTTC. This gives the protein CSVSAPPSGSGRGEQFF. V is TRBV29-1 and J is TRBJ2-1; 10 positions match TRBD2. The CDR3 totals 17 residues. The trim removed 6 bases at V and 9 bases at J, leaving 20 bases unmatched. The V gene's germline CDR1 is SQVTM and CDR2 ANQGSEA.

The rearrangement uses TRBV27 and TRBJ1-2, with a tentative D call TRBD1 (5 bases). V lost 4 bases and J 3 bases, leaving 9 bases between the germline ends. Germline loops: CDR1 MNHEY, CDR2 SMNVEV (reference sequence). This CDR3 contains 13 residues. The CDR3, as DNA: TGTGCCAGCAGTTCTCAGGGATACTATGGCTACACCTTC. The encoded protein is CASSSQGYYGYTF.

The V gene is TRBV4-3, the J gene TRBJ2-3; TRBD2 might be the D (5 bases). Trimming removed 0 bases from V and 0 bases from J, with 16 bases in between. Germline CDR1 and CDR2: LGHNA and YSLEER. The CDR3 runs 18 residues. The CDR3: CASSQEPRVLGSTDTQYF. For the CDR3, the DNA is TGCGCCAGCAGCCAAGAACCGAGGGTCCTAGGTAGCACAGATACGCAGTATTTT.

This chain connects TRBV6-1 to TRBJ2-4; D is possibly TRBD2 (5 bases). Germline loops: CDR1 MNHNS, CDR2 SASEGT. The germline V and J ends were trimmed by 2 bases and 1 base, with 12 bases remaining between them. The CDR3 runs 16 residues. CDR3 sequence: CASSEQEGSAKNIQYF. Here the CDR3 DNA reads TGTGCCAGCAGTGAACAAGAGGGTTCTGCCAAAAACATTCAGTACTTC.

This clone was recorded a few times. The rearrangement joins TRBV11-1 to TRBJ2-5, with a tentative D call TRBD2 (6 bases). This CDR3 comprises 15 residues. V was pared by 3 bases and J by 1 base, with 12 bases between. Germline CDR1 and CDR2: SGHAT and FQDESV (reference sequence). The CDR3: CASSFSWGGQETQYF. CDR3 coding DNA: TGTGCCAGCAGCTTTAGCTGGGGAGGCCAAGAGACCCAGTACTTC. The full variable domain, its missing parts supplied by reference TRBV11-1 and TRBJ2-5, is EAEVAQSPRYKITEKSQAVAFWCDPISGHATLYWYRQILGQGPELLVQFQDESVVDDSQLPKDRFSAERLKGVDSTLKIQPAELGDSAMYLCASSFSWGGQETQYFGPGTRLLVL.

The V call is TRBV7-9, the J call TRBJ2-7; 10 nucleotides match TRBD1. The CDR3 covers 15 residues. The junction had 6 bases not matched to a gene; V was cut back by 1 base and J by 6 bases. Germline CDR1 and CDR2: SEHNR and FQNEAQ (reference sequence). The CDR3 bases are TGTGCCAGCAGCTTAGTGGGACAGGGGACTGGCGAGCAGTACTTC. Encoded protein: CASSLVGQGTGEQYF.

The chain uses TRBV7-3 and TRBJ2-6, with 7 bases lining up with TRBD2. Germline V gene sequence: CDR1 SGHTA, CDR2 FQGTGA. The trim removed 3 bases at V and 0 bases at J, leaving 11 bases unmatched. CDR3 length equals 19 residues. CDR3 sequence reads: CASSFFAGGGDSGANVLTF. CDR3 coding DNA: TGTGCCAGCAGCTTCTTTGCCGGGGGAGGGGACTCTGGGGCCAACGTCCTGACTTTC.

The rearrangement joins TRBV15 to TRBJ1-1; possible D gene TRBD1, 5 bases. The CDR3 sequence is 15 residues long. V was shortened by 1 base and J by 4 bases, with 13 bases between the two germline ends. Germline lookup yields CDR1 LNHNV and CDR2 YYDKDF (reference sequence). The CDR3 here is CATSRAGGSLTEAFF. The DNA of the CDR3 is TGTGCCACCAGCAGAGCTGGGGGGTCCCTCACTGAAGCTTTCTTT.

The rearrangement uses TRBV19 and TRBJ1-5, with a possible D match to TRBD1 (5 bases). Germline CDR1 LNHDA, CDR2 SQIVND (reference sequence). This CDR3 spans 18 amino acids. V was cut by 5 bases and J by 0 bases, with 20 bases left in between. This chain's CDR3 is CASSESPQGSYSNQPQHF. Here the CDR3 DNA reads TGTGCCAGTAGTGAAAGCCCCCAGGGTTCGTATAGCAATCAGCCCCAGCATTTT.

The rearrangement uses TRBV6-2 or TRBV6-3 and TRBJ2-2; no firm D call. The CDR3 is 16 residues long. Trimming took off 2 bases at V and 2 bases at J, with 12 bases between the two ends. Germline CDR1 is MNHEY and CDR2 is SVGEGT. The CDR3 sequence is CASSYQIAVNTGELFF. DNA of the CDR3: TGTGCCAGCAGTTACCAGATCGCGGTAAACACCGGGGAGCTGTTTTTT.

The CDR3 loop reads CASSVGELTGSPLHF. For the CDR3, the DNA is TGTGCCAGCAGCGTAGGGGAACTAACAGGGTCACCCCTCCACTTT. The chain employs TRBV9 and TRBJ1-6; the D gene is possibly TRBD1 (6 bases). CDR1 SGDLS and CDR2 YYNGEE come from the germline V gene. V gave up 0 bases and J gave up 10 bases, with 14 bases separating them. The CDR3 sequence is 15 residues long.